These 17 T cell receptor beta chains came from one sample sequenced in a study of human T cells and chemical hapten exposure. A single record per CDR3 protein comes from TCRdb applying MiXCR to the RACE reads. Of under 400,000 distinct CDR3 sequences in the sample, approximately 5% were seen once. Stated time point: pre-sensitization, week 0. Treatment specified: therapeutic diphenylcyclopropenone sensitization with weekly scalp DPC. This specimen was whole blood, taken in connection with sensitization to the hapten diphenylcyclopropenone (DPC). The receptors were sampled from a woman between 50 and 59 years old with alopecia areata. Some clones in this sample may be carry-over from other donors' samples.

At least ten counts were recorded for this clonotype. The rearrangement uses TRBV10-2 and TRBJ2-2, with D unresolved. The CDR3 has 13 amino acids. Trimming left V 10 bases short and J 4 bases short, with 13 bases between. Looked up from germline, CDR1 is WSHSY and CDR2 is SAAADI. The CDR3 protein is CATGPEFTGELFF. The CDR3 coding sequence is TGCGCCACCGGACCAGAGTTCACCGGGGAGCTGTTTTTT.

This clonotype was seen more than once but under ten times. This chain joins TRBV12-3 or TRBV12-4 and TRBJ1-1; no reliable D call. The CDR3 length is 12 residues. The ends were cut back, 1 base at V and 6 bases at J, with 6 bases in the middle. CDR3 DNA sequence: TGTGCCAGCAGTTTAGGGTGGGCTGAAGCTTTCTTT. As protein: CASSLGWAEAFF.

The table lists this clonotype with many counts. The rearrangement links TRBV11-2 to TRBJ2-6, with 13 bases that match TRBD2. This CDR3 is built from 20 residues. Trimming took 4 bases from V and 1 from J; bases not matched to a gene: 10. Germline values: CDR1 SGHAT, CDR2 FQNNGV. CDR3 amino acids: CASSSIRTSGRGSGANVLTF. The CDR3, as DNA: TGTGCCAGCAGCTCCATAAGGACTAGCGGGAGAGGTTCTGGGGCCAACGTCCTGACTTTC.

Only a few counts were recorded for this clonotype. The genes are TRBV27 and TRBJ2-7, with 12 bases fitting TRBD2. Per the germline V gene, CDR1 is MNHEY and CDR2 is SMNVEV (reference sequence). V lost 6 bases to trimming and J lost 2 bases; unmatched junction nucleotides: 8. This CDR3 is 16 amino acids long. The CDR3 coding sequence is TGTGCCAGCAGGGGACTAGCGGGCCTGGGGGCCTACGAGCAGTACTTC. This encodes CASRGLAGLGAYEQYF.

The V and J genes are TRBV6-5 and TRBJ1-4, with D unclear. V was shortened by 2 bases and J by 5 bases, with 12 bases between the two germline ends. CDR1 is MNHEY, CDR2 SVGAGI, per germline. The CDR3 covers 15 residues. CDR3 residues: CASSYGGYANEKLFF. The CDR3, as DNA: TGTGCCAGCAGTTACGGAGGGTATGCCAATGAAAAACTGTTTTTT.

This chain links TRBV5-1 with TRBJ2-3; D gene uncertain. Germline V lookup: CDR1 SGHRS, CDR2 YFSETQ. V lost 3 bases and J 4 bases, leaving 21 bases between the germline ends. This CDR3 spans 17 amino acids. Here the CDR3 reads CASSSIQISAGADTQYF. The CDR3 DNA reads TGCGCCAGCAGCTCGATTCAGATTTCCGCTGGCGCAGATACGCAGTATTTT.

This clonotype was counted only a few times. The V call is TRBV30, the J call TRBJ1-1, with 7 bases that match TRBD1. This CDR3 has 14 amino acids. V lost 5 bases, J lost 3 bases, and 9 bases stayed unmatched. Germline V CDR1 and CDR2: GTSNPN, SVGIG (reference sequence). The CDR3 sequence: CAWHQDRYYTEAFF. The CDR3 nucleotides are TGTGCCTGGCATCAGGACAGGTACTACACTGAAGCTTTCTTT. Together with reference TRBV30 and TRBJ1-1, the CDR3 gives the full variable domain: SQTIHQWPATLVQPVGSPLSLECTVEGTSNPNLYWYRQAAGRGLQLLFYSVGIGQISSEVPQNLSASRPQDRQFILSSKKLLLSDSGFYLCAWHQDRYYTEAFFGQGTRLTVV.

This clonotype was seen a handful of times. J is TRBJ1-1 and V is TRBV12-3 or TRBV12-4; D unclear. This CDR3 comprises 13 residues. V was pared by 8 bases and J by 2 bases, with 12 bases between. In DNA, the CDR3 is TGTGCCAGCGGCGAAAAGGAAAACACTGAAGCTTTCTTT. This codes for CASGEKENTEAFF.

A remark on this clonotype: Since a much larger clone is just one base distant, this may be a read error. This chain connects TRBV24-1 to TRBJ2-3; D is unclear. Germline CDR1 reads KGHDR; CDR2 reads SFDVKD. This CDR3 region has 13 residues. The CDR3 coding sequence is TGTGCCTCCAGTGATTTGAGGACAGATACGCAGTATTTT. Encoded protein: CASSDLRTDTQYF.

The chain couples TRBV27 to TRBJ2-7; no clear D gene. CDR1 MNHEY and CDR2 SMNVEV come from the germline V gene (reference sequence). CDR3 length equals 13 residues. Deletions cut 0 bases from V and 6 bases from J, with 9 bases between. The CDR3 DNA sequence: TGTGCCAGCAGTTTATCTGATGGGCGCGAGCAGTACTTC. It translates to CASSLSDGREQYF.

At least ten counts were recorded for this clonotype. This chain connects TRBV28 to TRBJ2-7, with a tentative D call TRBD2 (5 bases). Trimming removed 7 bases from V and 3 bases from J, with 13 bases in between. There are 13 residues in the CDR3. Germline V lookup: CDR1 MDHEN, CDR2 SYDVKM. The DNA of the CDR3 is TGTGCCAGCATACCGGGATCCCTCTACGAGCAGTACTTC. It encodes CASIPGSLYEQYF.

This clonotype was found many times. CDR3 coding DNA: TGTGCCAGCAGTCTCCCTGGTTTCGAGCAGTACTTC. It codes for CASSLPGFEQYF. The rearrangement links TRBV6-2 or TRBV6-3 to TRBJ2-7; D gene unclear. CDR3 size: 12 residues. Looked up from germline, CDR1 is MNHEY and CDR2 is SVGEGT. The V gene lost 5 bases and the J gene lost 6 bases, with 11 bases spanning the gap.

This clonotype came up a few times. The chain links TRBV7-2 to TRBJ2-7; D not resolved. Germline-derived CDR1 and CDR2 are SGHTA and FQGNSA. The CDR3 extends over 15 amino acids. With 2 bases removed from V and 6 bases from J, the gap between germline ends came to 17 bases. The CDR3 sequence is CASSLIKLTEVEQYF. The CDR3 DNA sequence: TGTGCCAGCAGCTTAATTAAGTTGACTGAAGTCGAGCAGTACTTC.

This clonotype was seen repeatedly, ten times or more. The chain employs TRBV29-1 and TRBJ2-3; TRBD1 matches 7 bases. V was pared by 6 bases and J by 4 bases, with 4 bases of the junction left unmatched. Germline loops: CDR1 SQVTM, CDR2 ANQGSEA. The CDR3 is 12 residues long. The CDR3 DNA is TGCAGCGTACGACAGGGAGCAGATACGCAGTATTTT. It codes for CSVRQGADTQYF.

This clonotype came up many times. The V gene is TRBV29-1, the J gene TRBJ2-1; a possible D gene is TRBD2 (6 bases). Per the germline V gene, CDR1 is SQVTM and CDR2 is ANQGSEA. This CDR3 has 13 amino acids. V gave up 5 bases and J gave up 0 bases, with 8 bases separating them. CDR3 in amino acids: CSVSGSSYNEQFF. DNA of the CDR3: TGCAGCGTTTCCGGGAGCTCCTACAATGAGCAGTTCTTC.

The J gene is TRBJ2-3, the V gene TRBV3-1; 9 nucleotides agree with TRBD1. This CDR3 has 17 amino acids. The V and J ends lost 0 bases and 2 bases, in that order; junction bases with no gene match: 6. Germline CDR1 is LGHDT and CDR2 is YNNKEL (reference sequence). The CDR3 region has the DNA TGTGCCAGCAGCCAAGAGGGACAGGGTGTATCCACAGATACGCAGTATTTT. Translated, it gives CASSQEGQGVSTDTQYF.

The rearrangement joins TRBV18 to TRBJ1-1, with D perhaps matching TRBD1 (5 bases). The V and J ends lost 0 bases and 1 base respectively, with 9 bases between them. The CDR3 consists of 15 residues. CDR1 KGHSH and CDR2 LQKENI come from the germline V gene. CDR3 amino acids: CASSPPERGNTEAFF. The CDR3 DNA follows: TGTGCCAGCTCACCACCCGAGAGGGGGAACACTGAAGCTTTCTTT. The complete variable domain, with remaining parts taken from reference TRBV18 and TRBJ1-1, reads NAGVMQNPRHLVRRRGQEARLRCSPMKGHSHVYWYRQLPEEGLKFMVYLQKENIIDESGMPKERFSAEFPKEGPSILRIQQVVRGDSAAYFCASSPPERGNTEAFFGQGTRLTVV.